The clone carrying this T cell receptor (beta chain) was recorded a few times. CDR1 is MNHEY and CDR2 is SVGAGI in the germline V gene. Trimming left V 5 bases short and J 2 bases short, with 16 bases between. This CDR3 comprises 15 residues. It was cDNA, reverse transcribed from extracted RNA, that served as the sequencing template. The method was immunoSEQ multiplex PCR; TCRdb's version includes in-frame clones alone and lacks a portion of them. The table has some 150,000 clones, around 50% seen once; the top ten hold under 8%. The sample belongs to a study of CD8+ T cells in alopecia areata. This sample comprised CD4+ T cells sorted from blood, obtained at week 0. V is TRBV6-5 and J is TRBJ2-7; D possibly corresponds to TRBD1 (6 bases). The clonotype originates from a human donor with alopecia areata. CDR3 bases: TGTGCCAGCAGTCGTAACCCCAGGGGTACCTACGAGCAGTACTTC. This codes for CASSRNPRGTYEQYF.